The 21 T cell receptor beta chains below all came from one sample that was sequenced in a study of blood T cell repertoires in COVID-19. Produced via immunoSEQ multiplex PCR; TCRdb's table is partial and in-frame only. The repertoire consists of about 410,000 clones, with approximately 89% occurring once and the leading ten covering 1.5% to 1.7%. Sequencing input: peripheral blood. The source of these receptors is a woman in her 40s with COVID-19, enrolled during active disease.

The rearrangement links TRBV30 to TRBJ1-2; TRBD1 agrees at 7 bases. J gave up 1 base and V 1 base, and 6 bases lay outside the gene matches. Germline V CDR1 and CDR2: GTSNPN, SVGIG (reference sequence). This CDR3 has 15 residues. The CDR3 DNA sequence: TGTGCCTGGAGTGAGGGACAGCGGTATAACTATGGCTACACCTTC. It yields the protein CAWSEGQRYNYGYTF.

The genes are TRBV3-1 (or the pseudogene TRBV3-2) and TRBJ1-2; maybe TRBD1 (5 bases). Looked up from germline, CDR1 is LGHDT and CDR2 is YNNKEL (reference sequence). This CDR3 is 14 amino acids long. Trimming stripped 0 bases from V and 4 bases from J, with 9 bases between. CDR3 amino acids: CASSQDEQVYGYTF. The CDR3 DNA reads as TGTGCCAGCAGCCAAGATGAACAGGTCTATGGCTACACCTTC.

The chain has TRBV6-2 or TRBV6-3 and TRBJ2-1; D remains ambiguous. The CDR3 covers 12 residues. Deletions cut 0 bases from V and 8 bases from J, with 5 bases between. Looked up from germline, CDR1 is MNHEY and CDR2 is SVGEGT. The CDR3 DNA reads TGTGCCAGCAGTTACTCTTATGATGAGCAGTTCTTC. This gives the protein CASSYSYDEQFF.

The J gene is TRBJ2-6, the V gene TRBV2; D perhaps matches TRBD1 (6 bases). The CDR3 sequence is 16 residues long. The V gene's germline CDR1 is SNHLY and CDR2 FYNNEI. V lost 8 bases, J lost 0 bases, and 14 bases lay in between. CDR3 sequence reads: CASQGNIGSGANVLTF. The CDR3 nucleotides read TGTGCCAGCCAGGGGAATATAGGCTCTGGGGCCAACGTCCTGACTTTC.

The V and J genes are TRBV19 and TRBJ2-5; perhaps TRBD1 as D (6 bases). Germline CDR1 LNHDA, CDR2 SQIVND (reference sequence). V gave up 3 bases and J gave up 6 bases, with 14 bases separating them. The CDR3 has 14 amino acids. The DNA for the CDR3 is TGTGCCAGTAGTATTTCTCCAGGGGCGAAGACCCAGTACTTC. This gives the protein CASSISPGAKTQYF. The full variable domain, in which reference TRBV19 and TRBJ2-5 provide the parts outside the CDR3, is DGGITQSPKYLFRKEGQNVTLSCEQNLNHDAMYWYRQDPGQGLRLIYYSQIVNDFQKGDIAEGYSVSREKKESFPLTVTSAQKNPTAFYLCASSISPGAKTQYFGPGTRLLVL.

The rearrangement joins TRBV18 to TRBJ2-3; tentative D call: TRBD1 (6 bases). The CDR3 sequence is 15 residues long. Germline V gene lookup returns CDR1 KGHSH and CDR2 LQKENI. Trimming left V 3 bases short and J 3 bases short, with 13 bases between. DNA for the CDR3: TGTGCCAGCTCACCCTCCCGGCAGGGGACAGATACGCAGTATTTT. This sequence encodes CASSPSRQGTDTQYF. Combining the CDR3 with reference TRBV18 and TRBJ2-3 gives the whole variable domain NAGVMQNPRHLVRRRGQEARLRCSPMKGHSHVYWYRQLPEEGLKFMVYLQKENIIDESGMPKERFSAEFPKEGPSILRIQQVVRGDSAAYFCASSPSRQGTDTQYFGPGTRLTVL.

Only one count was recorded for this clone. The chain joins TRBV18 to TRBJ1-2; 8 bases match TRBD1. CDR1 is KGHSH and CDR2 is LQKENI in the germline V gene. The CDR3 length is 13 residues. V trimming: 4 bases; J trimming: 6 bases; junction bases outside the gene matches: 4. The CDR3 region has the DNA TGTGCCAGCTCACTTCGACAGGGGCATGGCTACACCTTC. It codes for CASSLRQGHGYTF.

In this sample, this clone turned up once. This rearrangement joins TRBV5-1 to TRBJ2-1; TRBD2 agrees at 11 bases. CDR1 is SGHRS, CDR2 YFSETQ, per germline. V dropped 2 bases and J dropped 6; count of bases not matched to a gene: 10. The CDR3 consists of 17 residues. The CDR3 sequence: CASSFFGSGRVGNEQFF. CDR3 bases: TGCGCCAGCAGCTTTTTTGGTAGCGGGAGGGTTGGCAATGAGCAGTTCTTC.

The CDR3 sequence: CASSLQGEDGYTF. The CDR3 DNA reads as TGCGCCAGCAGCCTCCAAGGGGAGGATGGCTACACCTTC. The chain is built from TRBV5-1 and TRBJ1-2; D might be TRBD1 (5 bases). This CDR3 has 13 amino acids. Germline V gene data show CDR1 as SGHRS and CDR2 as YFSETQ. The V end lost 4 bases, the J end lost 6 bases, and 13 bases lay between the germline ends.

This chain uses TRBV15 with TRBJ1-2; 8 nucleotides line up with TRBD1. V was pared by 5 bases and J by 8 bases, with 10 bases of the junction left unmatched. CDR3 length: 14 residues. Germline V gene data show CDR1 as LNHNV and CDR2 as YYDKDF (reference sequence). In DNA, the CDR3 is TGTGCCACCAGCCCAAGACAGGGGATGGTGGGCTACACCTTC. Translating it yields CATSPRQGMVGYTF.

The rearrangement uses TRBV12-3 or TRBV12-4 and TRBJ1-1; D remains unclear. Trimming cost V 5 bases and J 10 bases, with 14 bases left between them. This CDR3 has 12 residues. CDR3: CASSRFVRSAFF. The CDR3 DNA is TGTGCCAGCAGTCGCTTTGTGAGATCAGCTTTCTTT.

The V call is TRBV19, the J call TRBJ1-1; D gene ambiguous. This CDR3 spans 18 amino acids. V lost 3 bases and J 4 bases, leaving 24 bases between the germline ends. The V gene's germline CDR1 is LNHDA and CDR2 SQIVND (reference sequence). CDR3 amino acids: CASSIPPGILLGGTEAFF. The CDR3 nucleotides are TGTGCCAGTAGTATCCCTCCGGGAATTCTCCTAGGAGGCACTGAAGCTTTCTTT. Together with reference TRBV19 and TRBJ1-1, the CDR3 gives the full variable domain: DGGITQSPKYLFRKEGQNVTLSCEQNLNHDAMYWYRQDPGQGLRLIYYSQIVNDFQKGDIAEGYSVSREKKESFPLTVTSAQKNPTAFYLCASSIPPGILLGGTEAFFGQGTRLTVV.

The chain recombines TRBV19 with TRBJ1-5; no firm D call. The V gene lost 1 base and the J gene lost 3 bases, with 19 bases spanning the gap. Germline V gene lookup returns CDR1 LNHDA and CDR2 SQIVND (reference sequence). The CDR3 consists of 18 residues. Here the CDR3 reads CASSIGTTRYTDNQPQHF. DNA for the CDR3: TGTGCCAGTAGTATAGGAACGACACGATACACGGACAATCAGCCCCAGCATTTT.

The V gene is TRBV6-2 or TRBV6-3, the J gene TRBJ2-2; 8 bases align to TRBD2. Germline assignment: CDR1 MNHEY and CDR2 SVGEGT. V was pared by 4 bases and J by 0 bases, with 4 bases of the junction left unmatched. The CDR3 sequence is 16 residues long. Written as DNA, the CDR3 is TGTGCCAGCAGTTCAAGACTAGCGACGAACACCGGGGAGCTGTTTTTT. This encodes CASSSRLATNTGELFF.

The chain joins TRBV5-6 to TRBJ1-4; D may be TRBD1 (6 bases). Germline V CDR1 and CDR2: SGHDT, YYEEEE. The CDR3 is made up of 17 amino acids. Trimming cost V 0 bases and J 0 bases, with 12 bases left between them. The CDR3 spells CASSLAQGLATNEKLFF. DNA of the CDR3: TGTGCCAGCAGCTTGGCTCAGGGGCTTGCAACTAATGAAAAACTGTTTTTT.

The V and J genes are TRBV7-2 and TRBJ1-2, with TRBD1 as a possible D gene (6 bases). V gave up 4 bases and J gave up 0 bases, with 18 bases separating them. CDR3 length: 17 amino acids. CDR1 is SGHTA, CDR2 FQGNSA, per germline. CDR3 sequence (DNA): TGTGCCAGCAGCTCACCCCTAGGGACATTTCCTAACTATGGCTACACCTTC. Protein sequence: CASSSPLGTFPNYGYTF. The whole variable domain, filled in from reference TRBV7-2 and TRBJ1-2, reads GAGVSQSPSNKVTEKGKDVELRCDPISGHTALYWYRQSLGQGLEFLIYFQGNSAPDKSGLPSDRFSAERTGGSVSTLTIQRTQQEDSAVYLCASSSPLGTFPNYGYTFGSGTRLTVV.

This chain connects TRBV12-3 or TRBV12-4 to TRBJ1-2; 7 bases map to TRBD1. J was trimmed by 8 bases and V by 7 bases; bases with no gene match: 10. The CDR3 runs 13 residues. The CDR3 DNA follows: TGTGCCAGCACCGAAAGGGGGCGCGGGGGCTACACCTTC. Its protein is CASTERGRGGYTF.

CDR3 amino acids: CASSPRGQGAVNSPLHF. CDR3 nucleotide sequence: TGTGCCAGCAGCCCCCGGGGACAGGGGGCGGTGAATTCACCCCTCCACTTT. The chain combines TRBV4-2 with TRBJ1-6; TRBD1 matches 12 bases. CDR3 length: 17 residues. The V gene's germline CDR1 is LGHNA and CDR2 YNFKEQ. J was trimmed by 7 bases and V by 4 bases; bases with no gene match: 8.

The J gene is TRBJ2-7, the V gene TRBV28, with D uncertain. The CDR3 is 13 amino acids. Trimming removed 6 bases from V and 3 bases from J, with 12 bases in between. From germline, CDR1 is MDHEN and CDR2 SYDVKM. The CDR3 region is CASSYGSNYEQYF. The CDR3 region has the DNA TGTGCCAGCAGCTACGGGTCCAACTACGAGCAGTACTTC.

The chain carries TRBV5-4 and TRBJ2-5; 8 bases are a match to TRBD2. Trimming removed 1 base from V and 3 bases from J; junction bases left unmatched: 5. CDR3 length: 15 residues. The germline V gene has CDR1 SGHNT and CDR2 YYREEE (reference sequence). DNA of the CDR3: TGTGCCAGCAGCTTGATTGAACTAGCGGAAGAGACCCAGTACTTC. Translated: CASSLIELAEETQYF.

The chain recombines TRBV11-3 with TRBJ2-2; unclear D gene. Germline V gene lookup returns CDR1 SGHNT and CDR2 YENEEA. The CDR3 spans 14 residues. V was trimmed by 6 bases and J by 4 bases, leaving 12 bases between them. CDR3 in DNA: TGTGCCAGCAGATTTTCGACGGGCACCGGGGAGCTGTTTTTT. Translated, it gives CASRFSTGTGELFF.